This T cell receptor (beta chain) was captured in a study of cytomegalovirus exposure and HLA in healthy donors. Study at large: Ancestry clustering placed around 80% of around 400 genotyped donors in the Caucasian-associated cluster. Study results and caveats: Indistinguishable V segments, including TRBV6-2 and TRBV6-3, were excluded.

The germline V gene encodes CDR1 SGHNT and CDR2 YYREEE (reference sequence). Trimming took 2 bases from V and 6 from J; bases not matched to a gene: 2. This CDR3 has 15 amino acids. As for this clone: Its specificity is unknown.

The PCR made use of 60 Vbeta and 13 Jbeta primers. The table came from immunoSEQ multiplex PCR; TCRdb's copy has only in-frame clones and leaves some out. The sample includes 150,000 or so clones. The chain combines TRBV5-4 with TRBJ2-1, with 13 positions matching TRBD2. The TCR was taken from a man in his late teens or twenties in good health and CMV-seronegative. Sequencing used PBMCs. CDR3 protein: CASSFRTSGSNEQFF. In DNA form, the CDR3 reads TGTGCCAGCAGCTTCCGGACTAGCGGGAGCAATGAGCAGTTCTTC.